The rows below give T cell receptor beta chains drawn from one sample of a study of T-cell reconstitution after alpha-beta-depleted transplantation in children. MiXCR was run by TCRdb on the PCR reads, yielding one entry per CDR3 protein. The table has 350,000 to 500,000 distinct CDR3 sequences, roughly 44% seen once. This specimen consisted of PBMCs, obtained before TCRalphabeta/CD19-depleted stem cell transplant. These receptor sequences come from a girl under 10 years old with aplastic anemia, due to receive a stem cell transplant. The CDR3 runs from the conserved cysteine through the conserved F or W. D genes are given only for firm matches. Part of the rows lack a size; the others show once, few, many or a class for expanded clones.

V gene	J gene	D gene	clone size	CDR3 protein	CDR3 DNA
TRBV12-3/TRBV12-4	TRBJ1-5	.	few	CASSLWQGGQPQHF	TGTGCCAGCAGTTTATGGCAGGGAGGACAGCCCCAGCATTTT
TRBV20-1	TRBJ2-7	.	few	CSASDNYEQYF	TGCAGTGCTAGTGACAACTACGAGCAGTACTTC
TRBV7-2	TRBJ2-7	.	few	CASSLHQSSYEQYF	TGTGCCAGCAGCTTACACCAGAGCTCCTACGAGCAGTACTTC
TRBV7-3	TRBJ1-1	.	.	CASSLGGAGTEAFF	TGTGCCAGCAGCTTAGGGGGCGCGGGCACTGAAGCTTTCTTT
TRBV19	TRBJ2-4	.	.	CASSIPGAENIQYF	TGTGCCAGTAGTATCCCAGGGGCGGAGAACATTCAGTACTTC
TRBV19	TRBJ2-3	TRBD2	.	CATWTSGADTQYF	TGTGCCACTTGGACTAGCGGGGCAGATACGCAGTATTTT
TRBV12-3/TRBV12-4	TRBJ1-2	.	many	CASSPLPGSYGYTF	TGTGCCAGCAGTCCCCTCCCGGGGAGCTATGGCTACACCTTC
TRBV6-6	TRBJ2-7	.	.	CASSPDSPYEQYF	TGTGCCAGCAGCCCGGACAGTCCCTACGAGCAGTACTTC
TRBV5-1	TRBJ2-2	.	.	CASSLAMGPNTGELFF	TGCGCCAGCAGCTTGGCCATGGGGCCGAACACCGGGGAGCTGTTTTTT
TRBV28	TRBJ2-7	.	.	CASTARRGWREQYF	TGTGCCAGCACGGCCCGACGGGGCTGGAGAGAGCAGTACTTC
TRBV29-1	TRBJ1-2	.	many	CSVSKLDLGGGYTF	TGCAGCGTTTCTAAACTTGACCTCGGCGGGGGCTACACCTTC
TRBV11-2	TRBJ2-5	.	.	CASSQGFSGLQETQYF	TGTGCCAGCAGCCAAGGTTTTTCGGGACTCCAAGAGACCCAGTACTTC
TRBV12-3/TRBV12-4	TRBJ2-1	TRBD2	many	CASSLYPLGGGSPQFF	TGTGCCAGCAGCCTTTACCCCCTGGGTGGCGGGAGCCCCCAGTTCTTC
TRBV5-1	TRBJ2-7	.	.	CASSFKGDDEQYF	TGCGCCAGCAGTTTTAAGGGGGACGACGAGCAGTACTTC
TRBV6-2/TRBV6-3	TRBJ2-5	.	.	CASSYTGFLQETQYF	TGTGCCAGCAGTTACACGGGGTTCTTACAAGAGACCCAGTACTTC
TRBV23-1	TRBJ2-3	.	.	CARGEGFPDTQYF	TGCGCCAGAGGAGAAGGTTTCCCAGATACGCAGTATTTT
TRBV6-1	TRBJ2-5	.	.	CASRPEWGQETQYF	TGTGCCAGCAGGCCTGAATGGGGCCAAGAGACCCAGTACTTC